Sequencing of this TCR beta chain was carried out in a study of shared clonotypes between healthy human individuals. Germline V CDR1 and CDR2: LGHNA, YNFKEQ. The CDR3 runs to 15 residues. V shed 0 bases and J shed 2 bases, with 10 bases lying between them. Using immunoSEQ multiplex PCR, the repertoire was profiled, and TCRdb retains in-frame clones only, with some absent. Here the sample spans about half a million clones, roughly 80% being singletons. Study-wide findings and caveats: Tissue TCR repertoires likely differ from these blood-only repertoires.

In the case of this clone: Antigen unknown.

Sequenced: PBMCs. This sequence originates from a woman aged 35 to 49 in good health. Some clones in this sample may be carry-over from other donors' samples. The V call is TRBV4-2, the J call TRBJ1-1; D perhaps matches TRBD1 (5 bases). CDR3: CASSQDLGDNTEAFF. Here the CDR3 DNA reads TGTGCCAGCAGCCAAGATTTGGGGGATAACACTGAAGCTTTCTTT.